A selection of T cell receptor beta chains follows, all from one sample in a study of blood T cell repertoires in COVID-19. Assay used: immunoSEQ multiplex PCR; TCRdb lists only in-frame clones, some missing. The sample contains hundreds of thousands of clones, approximately 90% of which appear only once. Source material: peripheral blood. The receptors were gathered from a man in his sixties who had recovered from COVID-19. The CDR3 runs from the conserved cysteine through the conserved F or W. Fields, in order: D gene, V gene, J gene, clone size, CDR3 DNA, CDR3 protein. D genes are given only for firm matches. Expanded clones get a size class; other rows say once, few or many, or leave the size out.

d_call: TRBD2; v_call: TRBV30; j_call: TRBJ2-5; clone_size: -; cdr3_nt: TGTGCCTGGAGTGTATCCCTAGCGGGGAGAGAGACCCAGTACTTC; cdr3_aa: CAWSVSLAGRETQYF
d_call: TRBD1; v_call: TRBV6-6; j_call: TRBJ2-7; clone_size: few; cdr3_nt: TGTGCCAGCAGTTCGACAGGGGGCCTCTCCTACGAGCAGTACTTC; cdr3_aa: CASSSTGGLSYEQYF
d_call: TRBD2; v_call: TRBV6-5; j_call: TRBJ2-7; clone_size: -; cdr3_nt: TGTGCCAGCATTATAGCGGGAGGGCGCGAGCAGTACTTC; cdr3_aa: CASIIAGGREQYF
d_call: -; v_call: TRBV4-1; j_call: TRBJ2-7; clone_size: -; cdr3_nt: TGCGCCAGCAGCCACCCCATGGGGGGAAGTGAGCAGTACTTC; cdr3_aa: CASSHPMGGSEQYF
d_call: -; v_call: TRBV27; j_call: TRBJ2-7; clone_size: -; cdr3_nt: TGTGCCAGCAGTTCGGGACTGGCACCGGGGGAGCAGTACTTC; cdr3_aa: CASSSGLAPGEQYF
d_call: TRBD1; v_call: TRBV19; j_call: TRBJ1-1; clone_size: -; cdr3_nt: TGTGCCAGTAGTACCTACCCGCAGGGGGCTAAGAATGAAGCTTTCTTT; cdr3_aa: CASSTYPQGAKNEAFF
d_call: -; v_call: TRBV4-3; j_call: TRBJ1-4; clone_size: -; cdr3_nt: TGCGCCAGCAGCCAATCAGGGGTATCGGAAAAACTGTTTTTT; cdr3_aa: CASSQSGVSEKLFF
d_call: -; v_call: TRBV18; j_call: TRBJ2-7; clone_size: -; cdr3_nt: TGTGCCAGCTCACCGGGGCCGACGGGTTCCTACGAGCAGTACTTC; cdr3_aa: CASSPGPTGSYEQYF
d_call: -; v_call: TRBV28; j_call: TRBJ2-7; clone_size: -; cdr3_nt: TGTGCCAGCACTAGACTGACAGAGTACGAGCAGTACTTC; cdr3_aa: CASTRLTEYEQYF
d_call: -; v_call: TRBV3-1/TRBV3-2; j_call: TRBJ2-3; clone_size: -; cdr3_nt: TGTGCCAGCAGCCACGGGATAGATACGCAGTATTTT; cdr3_aa: CASSHGIDTQYF
d_call: -; v_call: TRBV10-3; j_call: TRBJ2-1; clone_size: -; cdr3_nt: TGTGCCACCGGGAAGGGGCTTATAGGAGGGAGTGGGTCCTACAATGAGCAGTTCTTC; cdr3_aa: CATGKGLIGGSGSYNEQFF
d_call: -; v_call: TRBV7-2; j_call: TRBJ1-1; clone_size: once; cdr3_nt: TGTGCCAGCAGCTTAGGGACAACAAACACTGAAGCTTTCTTT; cdr3_aa: CASSLGTTNTEAFF
d_call: TRBD2; v_call: TRBV5-1; j_call: TRBJ2-7; clone_size: -; cdr3_nt: TGCGCCAGCTCCCTGGGGGGGGGAGAGCAGTACTTC; cdr3_aa: CASSLGGGEQYF
d_call: -; v_call: TRBV15; j_call: TRBJ2-1; clone_size: -; cdr3_nt: TGTGCCACCAGCAGAGATCTTGGGGCTAGCTCCTACAATGAGCAGTTCTTC; cdr3_aa: CATSRDLGASSYNEQFF
d_call: TRBD2; v_call: TRBV18; j_call: TRBJ2-1; clone_size: -; cdr3_nt: TGTGCCAGCTCACCACTCGCTAGCGGGAGGGCTAACGGTGAGCAGTTCTTC; cdr3_aa: CASSPLASGRANGEQFF
d_call: -; v_call: TRBV6-5; j_call: TRBJ1-2; clone_size: -; cdr3_nt: TGTGCCAGCAGTTACTCCGGGACAACCTATGGCTACACCTTC; cdr3_aa: CASSYSGTTYGYTF
d_call: -; v_call: TRBV7-9; j_call: TRBJ1-1; clone_size: -; cdr3_nt: TGTGCCAGCAGCATACAGGGTTTGAACACTGAAGCTTTCTTT; cdr3_aa: CASSIQGLNTEAFF
d_call: -; v_call: TRBV30; j_call: TRBJ1-3; clone_size: -; cdr3_nt: TGTGCCTGGAACGCCGCGGGTGGAAACACCATATATTTT; cdr3_aa: CAWNAAGGNTIYF
d_call: TRBD2; v_call: TRBV24-1; j_call: TRBJ2-2; clone_size: -; cdr3_nt: TGTGCCACCAGTGATTCCGGACTAGCGGGAGCCGGGGAGCTGTTTTTT; cdr3_aa: CATSDSGLAGAGELFF
d_call: TRBD1; v_call: TRBV12-3/TRBV12-4; j_call: TRBJ1-1; clone_size: -; cdr3_nt: TGTGCCAGCAGGTTACAGGGGGCGTCTGAAGCTTTCTTT; cdr3_aa: CASRLQGASEAFF
d_call: -; v_call: TRBV5-6; j_call: TRBJ2-7; clone_size: -; cdr3_nt: TGTGCCAGCAGCTTGTCCTTTCTTGGTAGAGAAGACGAGCAGTACTTC; cdr3_aa: CASSLSFLGREDEQYF
d_call: TRBD2; v_call: TRBV3-1/TRBV3-2; j_call: TRBJ2-1; clone_size: -; cdr3_nt: TGTGCCAGCAGCCAAGGGAGACGGCTAGCGGGAGACAATGAGCAGTTCTTC; cdr3_aa: CASSQGRRLAGDNEQFF
d_call: -; v_call: TRBV15; j_call: TRBJ2-5; clone_size: -; cdr3_nt: TGTGCCACCAGCAGAGATTTACGGGGGAATGAAGAGACCCAGTACTTC; cdr3_aa: CATSRDLRGNEETQYF
d_call: -; v_call: TRBV28; j_call: TRBJ2-1; clone_size: -; cdr3_nt: TGTGCCAGTAATACAGGGATAAGTGAGCAGTTCTTC; cdr3_aa: CASNTGISEQFF
d_call: -; v_call: TRBV28; j_call: TRBJ2-2; clone_size: -; cdr3_nt: TGTGCCTCACGTGCAGGATCGAACACCGGGGAGCTGTTTTTT; cdr3_aa: CASRAGSNTGELFF
d_call: -; v_call: TRBV27; j_call: TRBJ2-1; clone_size: -; cdr3_nt: TGTGCCAGCAGTTTATCGGGGCTCGGTACCTACAATGAGCAGTTCTTC; cdr3_aa: CASSLSGLGTYNEQFF
d_call: -; v_call: TRBV6-5; j_call: TRBJ1-2; clone_size: -; cdr3_nt: TGTGCCACCCACAGGGATGGCTACACCTTC; cdr3_aa: CATHRDGYTF
d_call: TRBD2; v_call: TRBV19; j_call: TRBJ2-7; clone_size: once; cdr3_nt: TGTGCCAGTAGTGAGGGACTAGCGGGAGCCTACGAGCAGTACTTC; cdr3_aa: CASSEGLAGAYEQYF
d_call: -; v_call: TRBV7-3; j_call: TRBJ1-1; clone_size: -; cdr3_nt: TGTGCCAGCAGAATGACAGCGAACACTGAAGCTTTCTTT; cdr3_aa: CASRMTANTEAFF
d_call: -; v_call: TRBV19; j_call: TRBJ2-5; clone_size: -; cdr3_nt: TGTGCCAGTAGTATAGCAACGGGAGCTGGAGAGACCCAGTACTTC; cdr3_aa: CASSIATGAGETQYF
d_call: -; v_call: TRBV6-6; j_call: TRBJ2-5; clone_size: -; cdr3_nt: TGTGCCAGCAGTCCCCGTTTACGGGGGGCTACCCAAGAGACCCAGTACTTC; cdr3_aa: CASSPRLRGATQETQYF
d_call: -; v_call: TRBV28; j_call: TRBJ2-7; clone_size: -; cdr3_nt: TGTGCCGGATCTTCCGGGACACACTACGAGCAGTACTTC; cdr3_aa: CAGSSGTHYEQYF
d_call: TRBD1; v_call: TRBV29-1; j_call: TRBJ2-7; clone_size: -; cdr3_nt: TGCAGCGTTGAGAGGACAGGCTCCTACGAGCAGTACTTC; cdr3_aa: CSVERTGSYEQYF
d_call: -; v_call: TRBV30; j_call: TRBJ2-6; clone_size: -; cdr3_nt: TGTGCCTGGAGTGAGAGCTCTGGGGCCAACGTCCTGACTTTC; cdr3_aa: CAWSESSGANVLTF
d_call: -; v_call: TRBV3-1/TRBV3-2; j_call: TRBJ2-2; clone_size: -; cdr3_nt: TGTGCCAGCAGCCAACTTGGAGGTGACACCGGGGAGCTGTTTTTT; cdr3_aa: CASSQLGGDTGELFF
d_call: TRBD1; v_call: TRBV19; j_call: TRBJ2-6; clone_size: -; cdr3_nt: TGTGCCAGTACTACAGGGGCCACCCCATCTGGGGCCAACGTCCTGACTTTC; cdr3_aa: CASTTGATPSGANVLTF